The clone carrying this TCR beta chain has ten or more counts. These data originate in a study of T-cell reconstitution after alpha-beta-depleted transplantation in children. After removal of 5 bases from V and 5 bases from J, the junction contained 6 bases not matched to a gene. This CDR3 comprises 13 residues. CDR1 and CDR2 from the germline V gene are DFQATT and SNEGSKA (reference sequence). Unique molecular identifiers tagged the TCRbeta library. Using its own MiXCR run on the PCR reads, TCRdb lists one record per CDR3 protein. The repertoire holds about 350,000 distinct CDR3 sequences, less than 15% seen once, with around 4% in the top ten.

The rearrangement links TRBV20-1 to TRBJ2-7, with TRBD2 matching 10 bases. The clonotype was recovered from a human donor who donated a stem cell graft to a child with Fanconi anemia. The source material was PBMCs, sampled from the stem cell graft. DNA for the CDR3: TGCAGTGCTTCCGGGACTAGCGATGACGAGCAGTACTTC. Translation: CSASGTSDDEQYF.